This TCR beta chain was documented in a study of Ad26.COV2.S vaccination and SARS-CoV-2 variants. The CDR3 sequence is 14 residues long. Germline V gene lookup returns CDR1 SGHAT and CDR2 FQNNGV. Deletions cut 0 bases from V and 7 bases from J, with 12 bases between. Treatment indicated: 15 to 20 received Ad26.COV2.S at low or high dose, single or two shots; about 5 received placebo; per-sample allocation not given. The investigators took samples on day 63 after the first vaccine or placebo injection. Using immunoSEQ multiplex PCR, the repertoire was profiled, and TCRdb retains in-frame clones only, with some absent. The sample lists more than 300,000 clones; 70% to 90% were seen once. Comment on this clone: The antigen is unknown.

Study observations and caveats: Vaccine recipients had higher spike-specific TCR breadth than placebo recipients. Recipients of vaccine and of placebo showed similar breadth of their non-spike TCR repertoires.

The sequencing here drew on peripheral blood, taken in a trial of Ad26.COV2.S vaccine versus placebo. The chain couples TRBV11-2 to TRBJ2-5; no definite D call. This clonotype was obtained from a person between 18 and 65 years old who received the Ad26.COV2.S COVID-19 vaccine or a placebo. CDR3 loop: CASSLDEALGTQYF. Written as DNA, the CDR3 is TGTGCCAGCAGCTTAGATGAGGCCTTGGGGACCCAGTACTTC.